A selection of T cell receptor beta chains follows, all from one sample in a study of EBV T-cell therapy then PD-1 blockade in nasopharyngeal carcinoma. Sequencing used immunoSEQ multiplex PCR; TCRdb keeps in-frame clones, though not all of them. The repertoire holds around 23,000 clones, with under 90% as singletons. Antigen specificity for these receptors is unknown. The source was CD8+ T cells from blood, collected around day 65 from a patient whose treatment included autologous EBV-specific T cells and nivolumab. The source of these receptors is a man aged 40-55 years with nasopharyngeal carcinoma. Both conserved end residues are part of each CDR3. D genes are given only for firm matches. Where a row states a size, it is once, few, many or the class of an expanded clone; other rows omit it.

>TRBV5-5|TRBJ1-5|.|.
TGTGCCAGCAGCGTGGACCCAGGTTGGGGTCAGCCCCAGCATTTT
CASSVDPGWGQPQHF
>TRBV4-3|TRBJ2-6|.|.
TGCGCCAGCAGCCCCCTTAGGGGATCTGGGGCCAACGTCCTGACTTTC
CASSPLRGSGANVLTF
>TRBV27|TRBJ1-5|.|once
TGTGCCAGCAGTTTAGGGGGGGAGCCCCAGCATTTT
CASSLGGEPQHF
>TRBV5-1|TRBJ1-5|.|.
TGCGCCAGCAGCTTGTCAGGGGCCCTCAATCAGCCCCAGCATTTT
CASSLSGALNQPQHF
>TRBV6-2/TRBV6-3|TRBJ2-3|.|.
TGTGCCAGCAGTTACACCGAGACAGATACGCAGTATTTT
CASSYTETDTQYF
>TRBV15|TRBJ1-2|.|.
TGTGCCACCAGCATAACAGGGAGTGGCTATGGCTACACCTTC
CATSITGSGYGYTF
>TRBV6-2/TRBV6-3|TRBJ1-6|.|.
TGTGCCAGCAGCCTAAGATCGGACCACTCACCCCTCCACTTT
CASSLRSDHSPLHF
>TRBV7-9|TRBJ2-5|.|.
TGTGCCGGGAATACGGGACTGCTCTGGGAGACCCAGTACTTC
CAGNTGLLWETQYF
>TRBV7-3|TRBJ2-1|TRBD1|.
TGTGCCAGCAGCTCGGGACAGGGAGGGAATGAGCAGTTCTTC
CASSSGQGGNEQFF
>TRBV6-5|TRBJ2-3|TRBD2|.
TGTGCCAGCAGCCTCCTCCCGACTAGCGCAGATACGCAGTATTTT
CASSLLPTSADTQYF
>TRBV10-3|TRBJ2-7|TRBD1|.
TGTGCCATCAGCCCCGGGACAGGGCCCTACGAGCAGTACTTC
CAISPGTGPYEQYF
>TRBV5-1|TRBJ2-7|TRBD1|.
TGCGCCAGCAGCTTGTTGGGGACAGGAGTCTACGAGCAGTACTTC
CASSLLGTGVYEQYF
>TRBV19|TRBJ2-3|TRBD2|.
TGTGCCAGTACCTCACTAGCGGGGGGCACAGATACGCAGTATTTT
CASTSLAGGTDTQYF
>TRBV27|TRBJ1-5|.|.
TGTGCCAGCAGCCAGGGAGTCCCCTCGACCCAGCATTTT
CASSQGVPSTQHF